This T cell receptor beta chain was identified during a study of T cells after yellow fever vaccination. MiXCR, run by TCRdb on the 5' RACE reads, gives a single entry per CDR3 protein. The profile shows roughly 170,000 distinct CDR3 sequences, about a tenth of them singletons. The CDR3 consists of 17 residues. V was pared by 2 bases and J by 2 bases, with 7 bases of the junction left unmatched. The germline V gene encodes CDR1 SGHTA and CDR2 FQGNSA. This clonotype has a count of ten or more. V and J are TRBV7-2 and TRBJ2-3, with 10 bases matching TRBD2. The TCR sequence derives from a man aged 18 to 30 who received the YFV17D yellow fever vaccine. The sequencing used CD8+ T cells sorted from PBMCs, collected 45 days after the yellow fever booster vaccination. CDR3 DNA sequence: TGTGCCAGCAGCTTACCCCTAGCGGGGGCTCTCACAGATACGCAGTATTTT. This sequence encodes CASSLPLAGALTDTQYF.